This T cell receptor (beta chain) was observed in a study of regulatory T cells in long-lasting Graves disease. Study-wide background: Graves' patients who were just diagnosed had used antithyroid drugs for under 3 months.

Germline V CDR1 and CDR2: MNHNS, SASEGT. With 4 bases removed from V and 8 bases from J, the gap between germline ends came to 11 bases. This CDR3 has 12 amino acids. With iRepertoire HTBI primers and Arm-PCR of CDR3 regions, TCR beta libraries were built. A single record per CDR3 protein comes from TCRdb applying MiXCR to the multiplex PCR reads. Of 400,000 to 500,000 distinct CDR3 sequences listed, around 17% are singletons. Time point given: newly diagnosed GD, antithyroid drugs for less than 3 months. TCR sequences were obtained from RNA taken from PBMCs. These same data were also listed under a study on T cells in Graves' hyperthyroidism and ophthalmopathy. That report adds: The TCR CDR3 was amplified in a first-round RT-PCR using the HTBI primer set. For ophthalmopathy, model prediction preceded onset by a median about six months.

Sequenced here: peripheral blood mononuclear cells (PBMCs), sampled at new diagnosis, from a patient treated with antithyroid drugs. The V gene is TRBV6-1, the J gene TRBJ1-2; D unclear. The TCR comes from a woman between 18 and 30 years old with Graves disease. CDR3 in DNA: TGTGCCAGCAGTGGCCACTGGCGGGGCTACACCTTC. Translating it yields CASSGHWRGYTF.